Following are 22 T cell receptor beta chains from one sample sequenced in a study of multiple sclerosis patients with progressive multifocal leukoencephalopathy. Time point: 5 to 6 months of natalizumab therapy. Assay used: immunoSEQ multiplex PCR; TCRdb lists only in-frame clones, some missing. The sample includes 25,000 to 35,000 clones, roughly 89% of them seen just once. Sequences were derived from PBMCs, sampled from a patient treated with natalizumab. The source is a human donor with multiple sclerosis.

The gene calls are TRBV9 and TRBJ1-1; D is perhaps TRBD1 (6 bases). Trimming shortened V by 4 bases and J by 1 base, and 11 bases separated the two germline ends. The germline V gene has CDR1 SGDLS and CDR2 YYNGEE. The CDR3 contains 14 residues. The DNA of the CDR3 is TGTGCCAGCAGCCCCCGAGGGGGGAACACTGAAGCTTTCTTT. This encodes CASSPRGGNTEAFF.

This clone was seen a few times. This chain joins TRBV6-1 and TRBJ1-2; D uncertain. Trimming pared 3 bases from V and 4 bases from J, leaving 15 bases between. Germline assignment: CDR1 MNHNS and CDR2 SASEGT. The CDR3 loop spans 15 amino acids. This CDR3 is CASSDGVPAGYGYTF. The CDR3 coding sequence is TGTGCCAGCAGTGATGGGGTACCCGCCGGCTATGGCTACACCTTC.

The chain combines TRBV28 with TRBJ1-2; 8 bases align to TRBD1. Trimming at V came to 6 bases and at J to 6 bases, leaving 6 bases not matched to a gene. The CDR3 consists of 13 residues. Germline V gives CDR1 MDHEN, CDR2 SYDVKM. CDR3 amino acids: CASSSDRAHGYTF. Here the CDR3 DNA reads TGTGCCAGCAGCTCGGACAGGGCCCATGGCTACACCTTC.

This clone was counted a single time. V usage is TRBV18 and J usage is TRBJ2-7, with 7 bases aligning to TRBD1. The junction had 4 bases not matched to a gene; V was cut back by 3 bases and J by 5 bases. CDR1 is KGHSH, CDR2 LQKENI, per germline. This CDR3 region has 13 residues. The CDR3 is CASSPDRFDEQYF. In DNA, the CDR3 is TGTGCCAGCTCACCGGACAGGTTCGACGAGCAGTACTTC.

The V gene is TRBV7-2, the J gene TRBJ1-3; D might be TRBD1 (6 bases). The germline V and J ends were trimmed by 3 bases and 8 bases, with 14 bases remaining between them. Germline V CDR1 and CDR2: SGHTA, FQGNSA. This CDR3 has 14 amino acids. The CDR3 nucleotides are TGTGCCAGCAGCTTGGTGACAGGACGGGACACCATATATTTT. Protein product: CASSLVTGRDTIYF.

This chain uses TRBV29-1 with TRBJ2-3; the D gene is possibly TRBD2 (5 bases). V dropped 4 bases and J dropped 2 bases, with 10 bases sitting between them. The germline V gene encodes CDR1 SQVTM and CDR2 ANQGSEA. CDR3 length: 13 residues. CDR3 in amino acids: CSVGGRNTDTQYF. The CDR3 DNA sequence: TGCAGCGTTGGCGGGCGCAACACAGATACGCAGTATTTT.

This chain links TRBV30 with TRBJ1-4, with D perhaps matching TRBD1 (5 bases). The V and J ends lost 8 bases and 8 bases respectively, with 18 bases between them. CDR1 and CDR2 (germline): GTSNPN, SVGIG (reference sequence). The CDR3 sequence is 13 residues long. The CDR3 coding sequence is TGTGCCGCCTCCTTCAATCGGGGGGAAAAACTGTTTTTT. It is translated as CAASFNRGEKLFF.

This chain uses TRBV10-2 with TRBJ2-6; D is possibly TRBD1 (5 bases). The CDR3 extends over 15 amino acids. Germline-derived CDR1 and CDR2 are WSHSY and SAAADI. Trimming cost V 3 bases and J 2 bases, with 8 bases left between them. CDR3 DNA sequence: TGCGCCAGCAGTGATGCAGGGACTGGGGCCAACGTCCTGACTTTC. This gives the protein CASSDAGTGANVLTF.

This clone appeared a single time. Other DNA sequences of this sample code for an identical CDR3. The chain is built from TRBV29-1 and TRBJ1-6, with D perhaps matching TRBD1 (6 bases). The CDR3 has 14 amino acids. The V end was cut by 5 bases, the J end by 10 bases, with 18 bases between. Per the germline V gene, CDR1 is SQVTM and CDR2 is ANQGSEA. CDR3 DNA sequence: TGCAGCGTTTCAAGGGGGAAAGCGGGGTCACCCCTCCACTTT. It specifies CSVSRGKAGSPLHF.

The V call is TRBV4-1, the J call TRBJ1-4; 7 bases line up with TRBD1. Germline V gene lookup returns CDR1 MGHRA and CDR2 YSYEKL. The CDR3 is made up of 15 amino acids. The junction had 5 bases not matched to a gene; V was cut back by 3 bases and J by 4 bases. The DNA for the CDR3 is TGCGCCAGCAGCCAGACAGGGCTATTTAATGAAAAACTGTTTTTT. This codes for CASSQTGLFNEKLFF.

This rearrangement joins TRBV7-9 to TRBJ2-3, with 12 bases identical to TRBD2. CDR1 and CDR2 (germline): SEHNR, FQNEAQ (reference sequence). The CDR3 spans 16 residues. Germline trimming cut 5 bases from V and 3 bases from J; bases unmatched to any gene: 6. The CDR3 DNA follows: TGTGCCAGCAGCCAACGCGGACTAGCGGGAACAGATACGCAGTATTTT. Protein product: CASSQRGLAGTDTQYF.

V gene TRBV7-3 combines with J gene TRBJ2-1; 7 bases map to TRBD2. V shed 4 bases, J shed 8 bases, and the junction held 8 bases outside the gene matches. CDR1 is SGHTA, CDR2 FQGTGA, per germline. CDR3 size: 14 residues. The DNA for the CDR3 is TGTGCCAGCAGCTCTAGCGGCCCGTGGGATGAGCAGTTCTTC. Its translation: CASSSSGPWDEQFF.

In this sample, this clone turned up a few times. J is TRBJ2-4 and V is TRBV2; 11 bases map to TRBD2. CDR3 length: 16 residues. Germline values: CDR1 SNHLY, CDR2 FYNNEI. Trimming took 3 bases from V and 5 from J; bases not matched to a gene: 6. Written as DNA, the CDR3 is TGTGCCAGCAGTGATTCGGCTAGCGGGAGGCAAAACATTCAGTACTTC. It is translated as CASSDSASGRQNIQYF.

V and J are TRBV2 and TRBJ1-2; TRBD1 is a possible D gene (6 bases). V shed 6 bases and J shed 7 bases, with 15 bases lying between them. The CDR3 covers 13 residues. The germline gives CDR1 SNHLY, CDR2 FYNNEI. CDR3 loop: CASSFTGPRGYTF. The CDR3 DNA follows: TGTGCCAGCAGCTTCACAGGGCCCCGTGGCTACACCTTC.

This clone was found a few times. The chain carries TRBV7-3 and TRBJ1-2; TRBD1 aligns across 9 bases. Losses at the gene ends were 0 bases for V and 8 bases for J; bases not matched to a gene: 4. This CDR3 has 14 residues. Looked up from germline, CDR1 is SGHTA and CDR2 is FQGTGA. The CDR3 here is CASSLTGQGGGYTF. The CDR3 bases are TGTGCCAGCAGCTTAACGGGACAGGGAGGAGGCTACACCTTC.

The chain joins TRBV7-2 to TRBJ2-7; no definite D call. Trimming pared 2 bases from V and 6 bases from J, leaving 11 bases between. There are 13 residues in the CDR3. From germline, CDR1 is SGHTA and CDR2 FQGNSA. CDR3 sequence (DNA): TGTGCCAGCAGCTTATCCGACTCGCGCGAGCAGTACTTC. It yields the protein CASSLSDSREQYF.

J is TRBJ2-2 and V is TRBV7-5; TRBD1, the D gene given by the table, was not confirmed from the DNA. TRBV7-5 constitutes a pseudogene. This CDR3 contains 15 residues. In DNA, the CDR3 is TGTGCCAGAGGGGGCTTCTCCGCGGACACCGGGGAGCTGTTTTTT. This codes for CARGGFSADTGELFF.

This chain connects TRBV27 to TRBJ1-2; 10 bases line up with TRBD1. Germline values: CDR1 MNHEY, CDR2 SMNVEV (reference sequence). CDR3 length: 16 residues. Losses at the gene ends were 0 bases for V and 5 bases for J; bases not matched to a gene: 6. The CDR3 loop is CASSLSWTGGGYGYTF. The CDR3 DNA reads TGTGCCAGCAGTTTATCGTGGACAGGGGGGGGATATGGCTACACCTTC.

The chain couples TRBV5-6 to TRBJ2-5; D remains unclear. This CDR3 contains 11 residues. CDR1 is SGHDT, CDR2 YYEEEE, per germline. V was shortened by 1 base and J by 5 bases, with 3 bases between the two germline ends. The CDR3 sequence: CASSLRETQYF. In nucleotides, the CDR3 is TGTGCCAGCAGCTTGAGGGAGACCCAGTACTTC.

In nucleotides, the CDR3 is TGCGCCAGCAGCTGGGGGCGAGGAGGGGCGGTTGGGGAGCAGTACTTC. It specifies CASSWGRGGAVGEQYF. This sequence joins TRBV5-1 and TRBJ2-7; the D call may be TRBD1 or TRBD2 (6 bases each). CDR1 SGHRS and CDR2 YFSETQ come from the germline V gene. The CDR3 is 16 residues long. V lost 3 bases to trimming and J lost 7 bases, with 23 bases between them. Full variable domain (outside the CDR3, taken from reference TRBV5-1 and TRBJ2-7): KAGVTQTPRYLIKTRGQQVTLSCSPISGHRSVSWYQQTPGQGLQFLFEYFSETQRNKGNFPGRFSGRQFSNSRSEMNVSTLELGDSALYLCASSWGRGGAVGEQYFGPGTRLTVT.

V usage is TRBV7-2 and J usage is TRBJ1-4; weak D call: TRBD1 (6 bases). This CDR3 region has 15 residues. CDR1 and CDR2 (germline): SGHTA, FQGNSA. The V and J ends lost 7 bases and 6 bases respectively, with 18 bases between them. CDR3 protein: CASTTVGGGDEKLFF. In nucleotides, the CDR3 is TGTGCCAGCACCACGGTGGGGGGCGGTGATGAAAAACTGTTTTTT.

Points on this clone: One end of the junction fails to match germline, which may point to a read error. V and J are TRBV14 and TRBJ1-1, with D unresolved. The V gene's germline CDR1 is SGHDN and CDR2 FVKESK. The length of the CDR3 is 13 residues. This CDR3 reads CASSPTRNTEAFF. Written as DNA, the CDR3 is TGTGCCAGTAGCCCGACCAGGAACACTGAAGCTTTCTTT.